This TCR beta chain is drawn from a study of shared clonotypes between healthy human individuals (dated by TCRdb to 2018 to 2021). Concerning the study at large: The cohort comprised a couple of women and three men aged 18 to 49 years. Per donor, three plates each were used for CD4 naive and CD4 memory, two for CD8 naive, and one for CD8 memory. The study deeply sequenced blood TCR repertoires of several healthy adults to estimate repertoire size and the extent of clonotype sharing between individuals. To increase sequencing depth and limit assay-specific biases, TCR repertoire library preparation and sequencing were carried out by different laboratories using diverse techniques. Between about 0.94 and 8.9 billion PBMCs per donor were obtained by leukapheresis.

Worth noting for this clone: The antigen it binds to is not known. The input lacks base qualities; no much larger clone sits a single base away.

CD8 naive samples were CD45RO-negative cells positively selected for CCR7, giving a CD45RA+CCR7+ population that excluded TemRA cells. The donors were healthy, HIV-negative adults with no recently reported acute infections or vaccinations. Only Caucasian adults living in Nashville, Tennessee, USA were represented among the donors. Blood was obtained by leukapheresis, after which PBMCs were separated by Ficoll-Histopaque density gradient centrifugation and cryopreserved in liquid nitrogen vapor phase. Analytical flow cytometry was used to check the purity and quantity of every magnetically sorted T cell population. Each sorted fraction had its genomic DNA isolated and then quantified by UV absorbance on a Nanodrop 2000c. Overall study outcomes, separate from this receptor: Even with the large sequencing depth, rarefaction of the sorted-subset datasets indicated that sequencing was incomplete. Pairwise subsampling indicated that sequencing depth was expected to affect the degree of clonotype sharing among donors. Sampling was restricted to blood, and TCR repertoires in tissues likely differ from the TCR repertoires found in blood. Across four donors, 5% to 6% of naive CD4, roughly 3.5% of naive CD8, 2% to 2.5% of memory CD4, and roughly 0.4% of memory CD8 clonotypes were shared. Larger estimated clonotype richness was generally found for naive subsets than for memory subsets. Because the study included only a small number of donors, the genetic and exposure-history diversity represented was limited. Higher generation probabilities were observed for clonotypes shared by all four sorted-subset donors than for non-shared clonotypes.

Using the deep immunoSEQ assay, TCR CDR3 regions were amplified from genomic DNA by multiplex PCR. Extracted genomic DNA from each cell subset was spread evenly across all wells of several immunoSEQ 96-well plates, with each plate serving as a replicate. Each replicate PCR for sorted subsets received about 220 ng genomic DNA, equal to roughly 29,000 T cell genomes. Purified libraries were measured with a Qubit 3.0 fluorometer, size-checked on a Bioanalyzer 2100, and measured again with the KAPA Library Quantification kit. A separate single-read 150-cycle Illumina NextSeq 550 flow cell was used to sequence each immunoSEQ 96-well plate. From the authors' description of their analysis: Because the immunoSEQ output held only junctional sequences and lacked quality scores, the filtering could not match the filtering applied to full-length reads. To assign V/J genes and CDR3, sequences were annotated using PyIR, a Python wrapper for IgBLAST v1.9, with IMGT germline references. Reads were filtered out if the reads had weak V/J assignments (E-value above 1e-6), no CDR3, stop codons, out-of-frame junctions, or ambiguous translated residues. A V3J clonotype was defined by an identical inferred V gene, J gene, and CDR3 amino acid sequence. Percentage overlap between repertoires was computed as shared unique clonotypes divided by the size of the smaller repertoire. RTK rarefaction, the Chao1 estimator, and Recon v2.1 estimates of unobserved clonotypes were used to assess repertoire richness. Generation probabilities were computed with OLGA for all TCRbeta clonotypes obtained by the gDNA method from a handful of donors. In its TCRdb copy, this immuneACCESS table keeps in-frame sequences only and misses some clones. Where compared with another copy, unresolved V genes explain less than half of these, and the others have no known cause. Clonal size and the V and J genes are those of that table, whereas D and trimming came from the DNA. This sample is represented by about 2.1 million clones; 85% to 95% of them were singletons. The ten top clones hold 1.7% of the sample.

CDR1 LNHDA and CDR2 SQIVND are derived from the germline V gene (reference sequence). The junction shows trimming of 3 bases on V and 4 bases on J, and the gene matches do not reach 7 bases of it. From the cysteine through the phenylalanine, the CDR3 covers 15 amino acids. Of the read, only the CDR3 DNA is kept; its 45 bases are in frame from base 1. The chain is encoded by TRBV19 joined to TRBJ2-7; 9 bases in between match TRBD1. The sample was naive CD8+ T cells from PBMCs. Sample cell subset or site, as interpreted from the label and publication: CD45RA+CCR7+. The TCR was taken from a man aged 18 to 30 in good health. Some clones in this sample may be carry-over from other donors' samples. CDR3 sequence: CASSIVGTGLYEQYF. At the DNA level, the sequence is TGTGCCAGTAGTATCGTTGGGACAGGGCTTTACGAGCAGTACTTC.